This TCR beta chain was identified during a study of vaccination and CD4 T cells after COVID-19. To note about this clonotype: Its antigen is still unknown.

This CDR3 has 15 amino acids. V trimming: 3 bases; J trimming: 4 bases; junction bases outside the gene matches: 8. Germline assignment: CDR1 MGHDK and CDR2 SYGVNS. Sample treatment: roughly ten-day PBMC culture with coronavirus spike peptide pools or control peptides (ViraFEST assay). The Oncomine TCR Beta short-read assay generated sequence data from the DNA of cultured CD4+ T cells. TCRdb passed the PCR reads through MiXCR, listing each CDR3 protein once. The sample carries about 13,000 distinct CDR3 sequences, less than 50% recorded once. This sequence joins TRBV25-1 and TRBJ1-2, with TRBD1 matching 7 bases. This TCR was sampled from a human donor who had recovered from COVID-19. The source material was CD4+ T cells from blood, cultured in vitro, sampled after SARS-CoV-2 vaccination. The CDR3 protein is CASSDYGTDFYGYTF. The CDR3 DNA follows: TGTGCCAGCAGTGACTACGGGACAGACTTCTATGGCTACACCTTC.